This T cell receptor beta chain emerged from a study of identical twins. In germline, CDR1 is MGHRA, CDR2 YSYEKL. The V gene lost 3 bases and the J gene lost 0 bases, with 12 bases spanning the gap. This CDR3 comprises 17 residues. General study points: Out-of-frame alpha sequences common to twins exhibited an excess of low generation probability. A partial confounding effect on zero-insertion analyses could come from invariant MAIT and iNKT cells.

This clonotype was picked up a small number of times. Its antigen is unidentified. cDNA molecules carried unique molecular identifiers, and template switching added a universal primer site. TCRdb used MiXCR to reprocess the 5' RACE reads, holding one entry per CDR3 protein. The profile shows under 350,000 distinct CDR3 sequences, over 8.5% of them singletons. Healthy Caucasian individuals made up all the donors. These sequences were also reported in another study, on yellow fever vaccine responses in identical twins.

Material for sequencing was CD8+ T cells sorted from blood. This TCR derives from a woman aged 18-35 years in good health. J is TRBJ1-6 and V is TRBV4-1; TRBD1 is a possible D gene (5 bases). CDR3 bases: TGCGCCAGCAGCCAGGGACCGCTGAGCTCCTATAATTCACCCCTCCACTTT. This codes for CASSQGPLSSYNSPLHF.